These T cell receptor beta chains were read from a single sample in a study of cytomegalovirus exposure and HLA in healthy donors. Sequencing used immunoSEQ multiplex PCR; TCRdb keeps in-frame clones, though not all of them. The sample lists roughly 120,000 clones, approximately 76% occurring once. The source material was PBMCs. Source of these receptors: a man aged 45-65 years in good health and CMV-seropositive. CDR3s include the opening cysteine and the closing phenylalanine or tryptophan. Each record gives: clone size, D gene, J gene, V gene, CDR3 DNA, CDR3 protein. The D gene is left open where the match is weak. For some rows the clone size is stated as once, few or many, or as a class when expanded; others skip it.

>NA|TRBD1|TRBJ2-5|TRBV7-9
TGTGCCAGCAGCTCATCAAGCAGGGGGTTGGAGACCCAGTACTTC
CASSSSSRGLETQYF
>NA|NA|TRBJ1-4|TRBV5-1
TGCGCCAGCAGCTTACAGGGTATAGGGACTAATGAAAAACTGTTTTTT
CASSLQGIGTNEKLFF
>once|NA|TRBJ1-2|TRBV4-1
TGCGCCAGCAGCCAAGATCGCGGGTATGGCTACACCTTC
CASSQDRGYGYTF
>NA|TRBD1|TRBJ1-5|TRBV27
TGTGCCAGCAGTCCCCCAGGGGGTCAGCCCCAGCATTTT
CASSPPGGQPQHF
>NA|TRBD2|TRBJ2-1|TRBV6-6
TGTGCCGCGGTAGCGGGGGGTAACGTCAATGAGCAGTTCTTC
CAAVAGGNVNEQFF
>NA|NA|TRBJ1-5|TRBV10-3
TGTGCCTCTAAGGGGGGGAGCAATCAGCCCCAGCATTTT
CASKGGSNQPQHF
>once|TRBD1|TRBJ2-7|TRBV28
TGTGCCAGCAGTTTATTAAGCGGGACAGGGGTCCACGAGCAGTACTTC
CASSLLSGTGVHEQYF
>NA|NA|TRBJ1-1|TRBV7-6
TGTGCCAGCAGCGCCGGGGACGCGGGAACTGAAGCTTTCTTT
CASSAGDAGTEAFF
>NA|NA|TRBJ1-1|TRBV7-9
TGTGCCAGCAGTAACTCGTTGCCTGAAGCTTTCTTT
CASSNSLPEAFF
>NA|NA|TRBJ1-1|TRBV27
TGTGCCAGCAGTTTGGTCATTTCGAGCACTGAAGCTTTCTTT
CASSLVISSTEAFF
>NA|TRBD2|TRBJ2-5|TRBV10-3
TGTGCCATCAGATCCAGCGGGGGGCTAGGGGAAAAGACCCAGTACTTC
CAIRSSGGLGEKTQYF
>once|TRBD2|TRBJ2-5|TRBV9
TGTGCCAGCAGCGGTGGCGGGGGAGAGACCCAGTACTTC
CASSGGGGETQYF
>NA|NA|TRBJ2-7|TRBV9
TGTGCCAGCAGCGTAGGGACGGGAGCCTACGAGCAGTACTTC
CASSVGTGAYEQYF
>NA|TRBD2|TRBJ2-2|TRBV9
TGTGCCAGCAGCCCCCGGGGGGATGGCACCGGGGAGCTGTTTTTT
CASSPRGDGTGELFF
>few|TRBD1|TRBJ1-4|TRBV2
TGTGCCAGCAGCGCTACAGGGGAGGAAAAACTGTTTTTT
CASSATGEEKLFF
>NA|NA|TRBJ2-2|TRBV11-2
TGTGCCAGCAGCTTATGGGCTTTGGAGGGTAACACCGGGGAGCTGTTTTTT
CASSLWALEGNTGELFF
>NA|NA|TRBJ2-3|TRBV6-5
TGTGCCAGTGGGGGGAAGTGGACAGATACGCAGTATTTT
CASGGKWTDTQYF
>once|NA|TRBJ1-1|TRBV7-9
TGTGCCAGCAGCTTACAGGGTCTTGAAGCTTTCTTT
CASSLQGLEAFF
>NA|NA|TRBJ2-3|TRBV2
TGTGCCAGCAGTGAGTGGGTTCAGCGGACGCCCACAGATACGCAGTATTTT
CASSEWVQRTPTDTQYF
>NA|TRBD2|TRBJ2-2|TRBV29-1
TGCAGCGCTGGGAGACTAGCGGGGGACACCGGGGAGCTGTTTTTT
CSAGRLAGDTGELFF
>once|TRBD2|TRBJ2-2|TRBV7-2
TGTGCCAGCAGCGCGCAGCGGGAGAACACCGGGGAGCTGTTTTTT
CASSAQRENTGELFF
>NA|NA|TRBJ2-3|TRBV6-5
TGTGCCAGCAGTTACGGGGGAGGCGCAGATACGCAGTATTTT
CASSYGGGADTQYF
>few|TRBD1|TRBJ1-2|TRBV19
TGTGCCAGTTCCCGTAGGACAGGGAGGCCCGGAGGCGGCTACACCTTC
CASSRRTGRPGGGYTF
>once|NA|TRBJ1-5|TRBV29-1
TGCGCCGCGGGGGGAAATCAGCCCCAGCATTTT
CAAGGNQPQHF
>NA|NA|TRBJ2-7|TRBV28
TGTGCCAGCAGTTTACTCTCCGCTAGCTGGTCATACGAGCAGTACTTC
CASSLLSASWSYEQYF